The entry below describes one T cell receptor (beta chain). This CDR3 spans 13 amino acids. V was pared by 6 bases and J by 8 bases, with 6 bases of the junction left unmatched. These data belong to a study of blood T cell repertoires in COVID-19. In the original analysis: From reference gene primer amplification, estimates of nucleated cell counts were derived. This table comes from immunoSEQ multiplex PCR, and its TCRdb copy is limited to in-frame clones, with some not included. V and J calls and clone size are copied from that table; D and trimming were computed from the DNA. The sample lists 250,000 to 300,000 clones; 85% to 90% were seen once.

The sequencing sample was made of peripheral blood. The TCR originated in a woman in her thirties or forties who had recovered from COVID-19. The chain uses TRBV12-3 or TRBV12-4 and TRBJ2-3; TRBD1 agrees at 9 bases. CDR3 protein: CASRRQGEGTQYF. The CDR3 DNA is TGTGCCAGCAGGAGACAGGGGGAAGGTACGCAGTATTTT.